This entry is about one TCR beta chain. No antigen is known for it. This entry comes from a study of T cell repertoires in urothelial bladder cancer. Study-level results: A single clone reached 2% to 2.5% in benign versus up to about 17% in carcinoma.

Germline CDR1 is LGHNT and CDR2 is FRNRAP. The CDR3 is 15 amino acids. Trimming took 6 bases from V and 4 from J; bases not matched to a gene: 6. Sequencing was performed with immunoSEQ multiplex PCR; in TCRdb, only in-frame clones are kept and a portion is missing. The data show around 11,000 clones, with about two thirds seen just once and roughly 6.4% held by the top ten. The sequencing input was tumor-infiltrating cells from bladder cancer. This clonotype was obtained from a human donor with a benign inflammatory bladder lesion. The chain couples TRBV12-5 to TRBJ2-3, with TRBD2 matching 11 bases. CDR3 DNA sequence: TGTGCTAGTGGGCTAGCGGGGGGCCGGGCAGATACGCAGTATTTT. As protein: CASGLAGGRADTQYF.